A single sample gave rise to the 18 T cell receptor beta chains below, sequenced in a study of OX40 agonist ivuxolimab in advanced cancers. The assay was immunoSEQ multiplex PCR, and TCRdb's table has in-frame clones only and misses some. The sample lists about 77,000 clones, around nine tenths occurring once. This specimen was CD4+ or CD8+ T cells sorted from blood, taken in a trial of the OX40 agonist ivuxolimab. Receptors originate from an adult with an advanced solid tumor such as melanoma, head and neck, liver or kidney cancer.

This chain's CDR3 is CASSAWGHTQPQHF. DNA for the CDR3: TGTGCCAGCAGCGCTTGGGGTCACACTCAGCCCCAGCATTTT. The chain combines TRBV9 with TRBJ1-5; no reliable D call. The CDR3 totals 14 residues. V shed 3 bases and J shed 6 bases, with 13 bases lying between them. The germline V gene encodes CDR1 SGDLS and CDR2 YYNGEE.

This chain links TRBV4-2 with TRBJ1-6; no definite D call. The V end was cut by 0 bases, the J end by 2 bases, with 11 bases between. The CDR3 is made up of 17 amino acids. Per germline, CDR1 LGHNA and CDR2 YNFKEQ. The CDR3 bases are TGTGCCAGCAGCCAAGATAGGGCGCCTACCTATAATTCACCCCTCCACTTT. It specifies CASSQDRAPTYNSPLHF.

The chain joins TRBV11-3 to TRBJ2-1; D remains unclear. CDR1 and CDR2 from the germline V gene are SGHNT and YENEEA. The V and J ends lost 6 bases and 12 bases respectively, with 9 bases between them. This CDR3 is 10 amino acids long. CDR3 region: CASRRKGQFF. The DNA of the CDR3 is TGTGCCAGCAGGCGAAAGGGGCAGTTCTTC. The entire variable domain, with the rest obtained from reference TRBV11-3 and TRBJ2-1, is as follows: EAGVVQSPRYKIIEKKQPVAFWCNPISGHNTLYWYLQNLGQGPELLIRYENEEAVDDSQLPKDRFSAERLKGVDSTLKIQPAELGDSAVYLCASRRKGQFFGPGTRLTVL.

V usage is TRBV19 and J usage is TRBJ1-2, with 10 bases that match TRBD1. Germline trimming cut 7 bases from V and 5 bases from J; bases unmatched to any gene: 7. The CDR3 is 14 amino acids. Germline-derived CDR1 and CDR2 are LNHDA and SQIVND (reference sequence). CDR3 nucleotide sequence: TGTGCCAGTACCATGAGGGACAGGGGATATGGCTACACCTTC. It translates to CASTMRDRGYGYTF.

The chain links TRBV7-2 to TRBJ2-7; 9 nucleotides align to TRBD1. V was pared by 5 bases and J by 2 bases, with 4 bases of the junction left unmatched. Per the germline V gene, CDR1 is SGHTA and CDR2 is FQGNSA. The CDR3 has 14 residues. In nucleotides, the CDR3 is TGTGCCAGCAGCACAAGACAGGGGGCCTACGAGCAGTACTTC. Translating it yields CASSTRQGAYEQYF.

This clone appeared once. The gene calls are TRBV27 and TRBJ2-2; a weak D match, TRBD1 (6 bases). The CDR3 consists of 14 residues. Germline-derived CDR1 and CDR2 are MNHEY and SMNVEV (reference sequence). V shed 4 bases and J shed 3 bases, with 9 bases lying between them. The CDR3 DNA follows: TGTGCCAGCAGTTGGGGGCAAGACACCGGGGAGCTGTTTTTT. Its protein is CASSWGQDTGELFF.

The gene calls are TRBV5-1 and TRBJ2-7; 7 bases line up with TRBD2. The V gene end was trimmed by 4 bases and the J gene end by 1 base; junction bases not matched to a gene: 2. This CDR3 has 13 residues. Germline CDR1 SGHRS, CDR2 YFSETQ. As DNA, the CDR3 is TGCGCCAGCAGCGCTAGCGGATCCTACGAGCAGTACTTC. This gives the protein CASSASGSYEQYF.

The gene calls are TRBV5-1 and TRBJ1-5, with 7 bases matching TRBD1. Germline V lookup: CDR1 SGHRS, CDR2 YFSETQ. The junction had 14 bases not matched to a gene; V was cut back by 5 bases and J by 9 bases. CDR3 length: 15 residues. The CDR3 reads CASRLQGSVDGPQHF. CDR3 bases: TGCGCCAGCAGGTTACAGGGGTCCGTAGATGGGCCCCAGCATTTT.

The chain is built from TRBV7-9 and TRBJ1-2, with a tentative D call TRBD1 (5 bases). Germline V lookup: CDR1 SEHNR, CDR2 FQNEAQ (reference sequence). Trimming pared 5 bases from V and 6 bases from J, leaving 19 bases between. The CDR3 consists of 15 residues. CDR3 bases: TGTGCCAGCAGCCAGTTCCGGGACGGAAATAATGGCTACACCTTC. It encodes CASSQFRDGNNGYTF.

The rearrangement uses TRBV27 and TRBJ1-6; D remains ambiguous. Trimming stripped 0 bases from V and 8 bases from J, with 11 bases between. Germline CDR1 is MNHEY and CDR2 is SMNVEV (reference sequence). This CDR3 is 15 amino acids long. The CDR3 loop reads CASSLSPRKDSPLHF. The CDR3 DNA reads TGTGCCAGCAGTTTATCGCCCAGGAAGGATTCACCCCTCCACTTT.

Only one count was recorded for this clone. The chain joins TRBV18 to TRBJ2-1, with TRBD2 as a possible D gene (6 bases). Germline CDR1 reads KGHSH; CDR2 reads LQKENI. V was cut by 3 bases and J by 8 bases, with 11 bases left in between. CDR3 size: 13 residues. The CDR3 DNA is TGTGCCAGCTCACCGGGACTCAACGATGAGCAGTTCTTC. Translated, it gives CASSPGLNDEQFF.

This sequence joins TRBV6-1 and TRBJ1-4; TRBD1 matches 9 bases. The CDR3 consists of 14 residues. Losses at the gene ends were 7 bases for V and 7 bases for J; bases not matched to a gene: 7. The germline CDR1 and CDR2 sequences are MNHNS and SASEGT. Here the CDR3 reads CASTAGTGSEKLFF. Here the CDR3 DNA reads TGTGCCAGCACCGCCGGGACAGGGAGTGAAAAACTGTTTTTT.

This clone was seen only once. The V call is TRBV28, the J call TRBJ1-3, with TRBD1 identical over 8 bases. The trim removed 8 bases at V and 0 bases at J, leaving 3 bases unmatched. The CDR3 runs to 14 residues. Germline assignment: CDR1 MDHEN and CDR2 SYDVKM. CDR3 loop: CASRQGFSGNTIYF. The CDR3 region has the DNA TGTGCCAGCCGACAGGGGTTCTCTGGAAACACCATATATTTT.

This chain connects TRBV28 to TRBJ2-2; D call uncertain. There are 11 residues in the CDR3. Trimming left V 6 bases short and J 6 bases short, with 5 bases between. Germline V CDR1 and CDR2: MDHEN, SYDVKM. The CDR3: CASSTPGELFF. The CDR3, as DNA: TGTGCCAGCAGCACCCCCGGGGAGCTGTTTTTT.

The rearrangement uses TRBV6-6 and TRBJ1-1; D is ambiguous. V gave up 2 bases and J gave up 4 bases, with 11 bases separating them. CDR1 MNHNY and CDR2 SVGAGI come from the germline V gene (reference sequence). The CDR3 runs 14 residues. The CDR3: CASSYDVRSTEAFF. The DNA of the CDR3 is TGTGCCAGCAGTTACGACGTCAGATCCACTGAAGCTTTCTTT.

Of note for this clone: The junction and the germline gene differ at one end; a read error may be behind it. V is TRBV7-7 and J is TRBJ2-5; D is ambiguous. Germline V gene lookup returns CDR1 SSHAT and CDR2 FNYEAQ (reference sequence). This CDR3 is built from 13 residues. CDR3 sequence reads: CASSFGPQETQYF. CDR3 DNA: TGTGCTAGCAGCTTCGGCCCCCAAGAGACCCAGTACTTC.

The chain recombines TRBV30 with TRBJ1-5, with no clear D. Per germline, CDR1 GTSNPN and CDR2 SVGIG (reference sequence). With 4 bases removed from V and 2 bases from J, the gap between germline ends came to 9 bases. The CDR3 totals 13 residues. The CDR3, as DNA: TGTGCCTGGACCCGGAGGGGCAATCAGCCCCAGCATTTT. This gives the protein CAWTRRGNQPQHF. Using reference TRBV30 and TRBJ1-5 for the parts outside the CDR3, the full variable domain is SQTIHQWPATLVQPVGSPLSLECTVEGTSNPNLYWYRQAAGRGLQLLFYSVGIGQISSEVPQNLSASRPQDRQFILSSKKLLLSDSGFYLCAWTRRGNQPQHFGDGTRLSIL.

The rearrangement uses TRBV2 and TRBJ1-2; D possibly corresponds to TRBD1 (6 bases). The CDR3 is made up of 13 amino acids. Germline CDR1 is SNHLY and CDR2 is FYNNEI. Deletions cut 4 bases from V and 3 bases from J, with 9 bases between. The CDR3 DNA reads as TGTGCCAGCAGTGGGGACACCGACTATGGCTACACCTTC. Translating gives CASSGDTDYGYTF.